Each of the 20 T cell receptor beta chains below was sequenced from the same sample in a study of T cell changes during pregnancy in multiple sclerosis. Profiling relied on immunoSEQ multiplex PCR, and the TCRdb table lists in-frame clones only, not all of them. The repertoire holds 70,000 or so clones, with 80% to 95% as singletons. Sequencing used CD4+ T cells from peripheral blood mononuclear cells, obtained after pregnancy. The origin of the receptors is a female donor with multiple sclerosis, enrolled in a pregnancy study.

This chain links TRBV19 with TRBJ1-5, with a tentative D call TRBD1 (5 bases). The CDR3 is 15 residues long. Germline-derived CDR1 and CDR2 are LNHDA and SQIVND (reference sequence). The V and J ends lost 5 bases and 3 bases respectively, with 14 bases between them. The CDR3 coding sequence is TGTGCCAGTAGTCAGGGAGGACATCCCAATCAGCCCCAGCATTTT. Protein: CASSQGGHPNQPQHF.

J is TRBJ2-1 and V is TRBV7-3; TRBD2 matches at 11 bases. J lost 9 bases, V lost 5 bases, and 18 bases had no gene match. Germline CDR1 reads SGHTA; CDR2 reads FQGTGA. CDR3 size: 18 residues. The DNA for the CDR3 is TGTGCCAGCAGCAAATCCGGGACTAGCGGAAACACCGGTAGTGAGCAGTTCTTC. This encodes CASSKSGTSGNTGSEQFF.

This clone showed up just once. The gene calls are TRBV18 and TRBJ2-1; D may be TRBD2 (6 bases). The CDR3 covers 15 residues. The V end was cut by 2 bases, the J end by 3 bases, with 11 bases between. The germline V gene has CDR1 KGHSH and CDR2 LQKENI. As DNA, the CDR3 is TGTGCCAGCTCACCAAGGGGCGGGGACTACAATGAGCAGTTCTTC. Its translation is CASSPRGGDYNEQFF. The full variable domain, with the rest looked up from reference TRBV18 and TRBJ2-1, is NAGVMQNPRHLVRRRGQEARLRCSPMKGHSHVYWYRQLPEEGLKFMVYLQKENIIDESGMPKERFSAEFPKEGPSILRIQQVVRGDSAAYFCASSPRGGDYNEQFFGPGTRLTVL.

J is TRBJ1-5 and V is TRBV5-5; D perhaps matches TRBD1 (5 bases). In germline, CDR1 is SGHKS, CDR2 YYEKEE (reference sequence). The CDR3 has 15 residues. V was trimmed by 4 bases and J by 1 base, leaving 12 bases between them. Here the CDR3 DNA reads TGTGCCAGCAGCCCCTACACAGGAAGCAATCAGCCCCAGCATTTT. Translated, it gives CASSPYTGSNQPQHF.

The chain combines TRBV5-1 with TRBJ2-1, with D possibly being TRBD1 (7 bases). The CDR3 runs 19 residues. CDR1 and CDR2 (germline): SGHRS, YFSETQ. Trimming stripped 4 bases from V and 0 bases from J, with 23 bases between. The CDR3 reads CASSGTQFQGGGSYNEQFF. The CDR3 bases are TGCGCCAGCAGCGGAACGCAGTTCCAGGGGGGAGGCTCCTACAATGAGCAGTTCTTC.

The genes are TRBV29-1 and TRBJ2-5; 8 bases agree with TRBD2. The CDR3 consists of 14 residues. V lost 4 bases, J lost 4 bases, and 8 bases stayed unmatched. In germline, CDR1 is SQVTM, CDR2 ANQGSEA. The CDR3 sequence: CSVGVSGGRETQYF. The CDR3 nucleotides are TGCAGCGTTGGGGTTTCGGGGGGGCGAGAGACCCAGTACTTC. Complete variable domain (other parts from reference TRBV29-1 and TRBJ2-5): SAVISQKPSRDICQRGTSLTIQCQVDSQVTMMFWYRQQPGQSLTLIATANQGSEATYESGFVIDKFPISRPNLTFSTLTVSNMSPEDSSIYLCSVGVSGGRETQYFGPGTRLLVL.

This chain uses TRBV7-2 with TRBJ2-5, with a weak D call TRBD1 (6 bases). CDR1 SGHTA and CDR2 FQGNSA come from the germline V gene. The V gene lost 0 bases and the J gene lost 9 bases, with 11 bases spanning the gap. The CDR3 extends over 13 amino acids. The CDR3 loop is CASSLAPGAPQYF. The CDR3 nucleotides are TGTGCCAGCAGCTTAGCTCCAGGGGCTCCCCAGTACTTC. Full variable domain (remainder filled in from reference TRBV7-2 and TRBJ2-5): GAGVSQSPSNKVTEKGKDVELRCDPISGHTALYWYRQSLGQGLEFLIYFQGNSAPDKSGLPSDRFSAERTGGSVSTLTIQRTQQEDSAVYLCASSLAPGAPQYFGPGTRLLVL.

The rearrangement links TRBV10-3 to TRBJ2-2; 8 bases agree with TRBD1. V shed 0 bases and J 2 bases; nucleotides not matched to a gene: 2. CDR1 and CDR2 (germline): ENHRY, SYGVKD. This CDR3 has 16 residues. CDR3 sequence reads: CAISESGTGNTGELFF. The CDR3 DNA reads TGTGCCATCAGTGAGTCAGGGACAGGAAACACCGGGGAGCTGTTTTTT.

The chain combines TRBV5-1 with TRBJ2-5; 11 nucleotides agree with TRBD2. V was pared by 8 bases and J by 1 base, with 4 bases of the junction left unmatched. The germline gives CDR1 SGHRS, CDR2 YFSETQ. This CDR3 is built from 14 residues. For the CDR3, the DNA is TGCGCCAGTTCTAGCGGGAGGATCCAAGAGACCCAGTACTTC. Translation: CASSSGRIQETQYF.

The gene calls are TRBV5-5 and TRBJ1-3, with D possibly being TRBD1 (5 bases). Trimming stripped 3 bases from V and 0 bases from J, with 10 bases between. From germline, CDR1 is SGHKS and CDR2 YYEKEE (reference sequence). This CDR3 spans 15 amino acids. The CDR3 here is CASSSGLSSGNTIYF. CDR3 DNA: TGTGCCAGCAGCTCGGGACTATCCTCTGGAAACACCATATATTTT.

This sequence joins TRBV5-4 and TRBJ2-1; TRBD1 is a possible D gene (5 bases). CDR3 length: 15 amino acids. Germline CDR1 is SGHNT and CDR2 is YYREEE (reference sequence). V was trimmed by 0 bases and J by 7 bases, leaving 14 bases between them. The DNA of the CDR3 is TGTGCCAGCAGCTTGGCCAGGGTAGCAAGGAATGAGCAGTTCTTC. Translating gives CASSLARVARNEQFF.

Only one count was recorded for this clone. The rearrangement joins TRBV18 to TRBJ2-7; D uncertain. This CDR3 comprises 11 residues. Germline CDR1 KGHSH, CDR2 LQKENI. V gave up 2 bases and J gave up 6 bases, with 5 bases separating them. CDR3 sequence: CASSPDSEQYF. CDR3 DNA: TGTGCCAGCTCACCAGATAGCGAGCAGTACTTC.

The rearrangement links TRBV5-1 to TRBJ2-3; 9 bases line up with TRBD1. V lost 4 bases, J lost 3 bases, and 12 bases stayed unmatched. The CDR3 covers 17 residues. Germline V CDR1 and CDR2: SGHRS, YFSETQ. The CDR3 DNA sequence: TGCGCCAGCAGCCCCCAGGCCGGGACAGGGAGGACAGATACGCAGTATTTT. It codes for CASSPQAGTGRTDTQYF.

This chain connects TRBV30 to TRBJ1-2; the match to TRBD1 covers 9 bases. The germline V gene has CDR1 GTSNPN and CDR2 SVGIG (reference sequence). CDR3 size: 13 residues. Losses at the gene ends were 4 bases for V and 2 bases for J; bases not matched to a gene: 2. The CDR3 reads CAWIGTGNYGYTF. The CDR3 DNA follows: TGTGCCTGGATAGGGACAGGGAACTATGGCTACACCTTC.

The chain is built from TRBV5-1 and TRBJ2-1; 12 positions agree with TRBD1. Germline V gene lookup returns CDR1 SGHRS and CDR2 YFSETQ. Unmatched junction bases numbered 5, after V lost 3 bases and J lost 7 bases. The CDR3 runs to 15 residues. CDR3 coding DNA: TGCGCCAGCAGCTGGGGGACAGGGGGCTTTAATGAGCAGTTCTTC. This codes for CASSWGTGGFNEQFF.

The chain joins TRBV25-1 to TRBJ1-3; maybe TRBD1 (5 bases). The CDR3 runs 15 residues. The V and J ends lost 11 bases and 1 base respectively, with 18 bases between them. Germline V gene data show CDR1 as MGHDK and CDR2 as SYGVNS. Written as DNA, the CDR3 is TGTGCCTCACAGTCAGGGTACGGTTCTGGAAACACCATATATTTT. This sequence encodes CASQSGYGSGNTIYF.

This chain uses TRBV6-6 with TRBJ2-7, with 8 bases identical to TRBD2. Germline-derived CDR1 and CDR2 are MNHNY and SVGAGI (reference sequence). The CDR3 totals 13 residues. V shed 0 bases and J 7 bases; nucleotides not matched to a gene: 2. In nucleotides, the CDR3 is TGTGCCAGCAGTTACTCGACGGGGGGGGAGCAGTACTTC. Its protein is CASSYSTGGEQYF.

The V gene is TRBV30, the J gene TRBJ1-2, with TRBD1 as a possible D gene (5 bases). V was cut by 4 bases and J by 4 bases, with 10 bases left in between. The CDR3 covers 12 residues. The germline CDR1 and CDR2 sequences are GTSNPN and SVGIG (reference sequence). Written as DNA, the CDR3 is TGTGCCTGGACCCAGGGCTCCTATGGCTACACCTTC. Residues: CAWTQGSYGYTF.

The chain links TRBV6-1 to TRBJ2-7, with 8 bases fitting TRBD1. Germline CDR1 is MNHNS and CDR2 is SASEGT. Trimming took 6 bases from V and 3 from J; bases not matched to a gene: 7. This CDR3 has 14 residues. CDR3 sequence reads: CASREGTGRYEQYF. The CDR3 nucleotides read TGTGCCAGCAGGGAGGGGACAGGCCGCTACGAGCAGTACTTC.

This sequence joins TRBV18 and TRBJ2-1; 8 bases line up with TRBD2. V gave up 0 bases and J gave up 9 bases; unmatched junction bases: 4. Per the germline V gene, CDR1 is KGHSH and CDR2 is LQKENI. The CDR3 has 14 residues. CDR3 loop: CASSPPGTRLEQFF. The CDR3 coding sequence is TGTGCCAGCTCACCACCGGGGACTAGACTTGAGCAGTTCTTC.